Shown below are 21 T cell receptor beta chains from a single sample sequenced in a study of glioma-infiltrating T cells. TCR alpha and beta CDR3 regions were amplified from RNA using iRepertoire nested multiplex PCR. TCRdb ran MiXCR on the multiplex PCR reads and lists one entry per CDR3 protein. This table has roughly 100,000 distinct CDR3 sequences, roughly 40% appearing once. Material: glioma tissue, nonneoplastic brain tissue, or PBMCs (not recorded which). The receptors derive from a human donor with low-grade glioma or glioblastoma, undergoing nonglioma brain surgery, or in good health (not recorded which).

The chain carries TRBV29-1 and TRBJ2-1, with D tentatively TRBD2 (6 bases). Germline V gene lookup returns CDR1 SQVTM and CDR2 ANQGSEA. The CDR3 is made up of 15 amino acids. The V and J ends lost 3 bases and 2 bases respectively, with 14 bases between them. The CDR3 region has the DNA TGCAGCGTTGACCTCGGCGGAGGGGCCTACAATGAGCAGTTCTTC. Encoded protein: CSVDLGGGAYNEQFF.

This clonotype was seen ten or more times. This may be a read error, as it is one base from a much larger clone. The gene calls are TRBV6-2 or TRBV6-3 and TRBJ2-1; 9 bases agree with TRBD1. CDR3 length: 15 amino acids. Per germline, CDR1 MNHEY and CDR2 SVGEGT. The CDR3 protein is CASSLPGQGYNEQLF. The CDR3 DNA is TGTGCCAGCAGTTTACCGGGACAGGGTTACAATGAGCAGCTCTTC.

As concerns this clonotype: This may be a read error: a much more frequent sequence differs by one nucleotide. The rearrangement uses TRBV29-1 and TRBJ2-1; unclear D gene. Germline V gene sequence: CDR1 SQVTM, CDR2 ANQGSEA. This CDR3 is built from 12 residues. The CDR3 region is CSVEWQHNEQLF. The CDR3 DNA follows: TGCAGCGTTGAATGGCAGCACAATGAGCAGTTATTC.

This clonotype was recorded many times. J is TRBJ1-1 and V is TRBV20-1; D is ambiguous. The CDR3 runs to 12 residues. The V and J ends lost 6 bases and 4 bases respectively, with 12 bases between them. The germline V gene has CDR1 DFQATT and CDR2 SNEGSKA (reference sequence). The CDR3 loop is CSAGFGVTEAFF. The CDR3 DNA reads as TGCAGTGCAGGGTTTGGGGTCACTGAAGCTTTCTTT.

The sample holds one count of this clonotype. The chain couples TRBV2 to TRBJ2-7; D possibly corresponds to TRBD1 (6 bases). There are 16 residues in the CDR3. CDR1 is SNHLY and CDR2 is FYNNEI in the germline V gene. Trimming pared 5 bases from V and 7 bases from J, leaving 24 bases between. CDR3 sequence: CASSFDRRGDAGEQYF. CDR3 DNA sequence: TGTGCCAGCAGTTTCGACAGGCGCGGTGACGCCGGGGAGCAGTACTTC.

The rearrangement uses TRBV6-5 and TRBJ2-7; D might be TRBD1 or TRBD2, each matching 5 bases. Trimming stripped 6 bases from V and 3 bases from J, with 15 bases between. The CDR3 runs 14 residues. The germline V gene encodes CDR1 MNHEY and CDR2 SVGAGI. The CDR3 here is CASRGDGPSYEQYF. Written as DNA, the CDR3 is TGTGCCAGCAGAGGGGACGGACCGAGCTACGAGCAGTACTTC.

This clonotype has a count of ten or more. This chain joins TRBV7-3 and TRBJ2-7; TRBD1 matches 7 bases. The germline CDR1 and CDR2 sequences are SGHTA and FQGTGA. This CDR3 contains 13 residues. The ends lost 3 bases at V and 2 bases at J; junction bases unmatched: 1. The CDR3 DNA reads TGTGCCAGCAGCTTGACAGGGACCTACGAGCAGTACTTC. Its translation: CASSLTGTYEQYF. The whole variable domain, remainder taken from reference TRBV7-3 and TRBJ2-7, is GAGVSQTPSNKVTEKGKYVELRCDPISGHTALYWYRQSLGQGPEFLIYFQGTGAADDSGLPNDRFFAVRPEGSVSTLKIQRTERGDSAVYLCASSLTGTYEQYFGPGTRLTVT.

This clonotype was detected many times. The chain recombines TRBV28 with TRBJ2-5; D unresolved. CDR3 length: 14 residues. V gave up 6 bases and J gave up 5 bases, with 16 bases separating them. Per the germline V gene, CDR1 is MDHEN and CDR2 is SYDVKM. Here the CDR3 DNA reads TGTGCCAGCAGCGCCGGACGGTTAAGGGAGACCCAGTACTTC. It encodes CASSAGRLRETQYF.

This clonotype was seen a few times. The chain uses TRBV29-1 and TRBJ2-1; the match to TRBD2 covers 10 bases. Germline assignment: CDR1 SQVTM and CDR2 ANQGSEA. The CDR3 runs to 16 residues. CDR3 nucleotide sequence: TGCACCGTCCTCGTCGGGACTAGCGTTTCCTACAATGAGCAGTTCTTC. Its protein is CTVLVGTSVSYNEQFF.

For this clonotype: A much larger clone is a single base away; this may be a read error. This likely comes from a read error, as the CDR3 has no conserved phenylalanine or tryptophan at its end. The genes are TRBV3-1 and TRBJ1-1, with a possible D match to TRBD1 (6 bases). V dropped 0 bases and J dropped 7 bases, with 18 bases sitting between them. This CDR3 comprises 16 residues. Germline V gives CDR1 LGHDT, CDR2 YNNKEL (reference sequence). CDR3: CASSQDRGTGSGEAFL. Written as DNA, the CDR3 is TGTGCCAGCAGCCAAGATAGGGGGACGGGATCAGGTGAAGCTTTCCTT.

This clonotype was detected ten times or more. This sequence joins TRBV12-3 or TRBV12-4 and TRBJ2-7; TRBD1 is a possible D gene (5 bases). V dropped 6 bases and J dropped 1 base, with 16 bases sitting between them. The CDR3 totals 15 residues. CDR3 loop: CASSSPGRVSYEQYF. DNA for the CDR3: TGTGCCAGCAGCTCTCCCGGCAGGGTATCCTACGAGCAGTACTTC.

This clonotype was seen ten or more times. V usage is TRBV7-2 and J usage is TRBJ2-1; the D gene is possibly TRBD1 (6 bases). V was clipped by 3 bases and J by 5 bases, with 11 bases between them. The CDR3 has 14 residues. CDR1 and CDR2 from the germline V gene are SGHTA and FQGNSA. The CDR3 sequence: CASSLGHGDNEQFF. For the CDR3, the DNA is TGTGCCAGCAGCTTGGGACACGGCGACAATGAGCAGTTCTTC.

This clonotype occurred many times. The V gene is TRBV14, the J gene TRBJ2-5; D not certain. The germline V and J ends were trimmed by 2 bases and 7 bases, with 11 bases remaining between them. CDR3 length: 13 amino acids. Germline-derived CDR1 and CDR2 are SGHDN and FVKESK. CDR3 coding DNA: TGTGCCAGCAGCCAACTAAAACCCCGGACCCAGTACTTC. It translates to CASSQLKPRTQYF.

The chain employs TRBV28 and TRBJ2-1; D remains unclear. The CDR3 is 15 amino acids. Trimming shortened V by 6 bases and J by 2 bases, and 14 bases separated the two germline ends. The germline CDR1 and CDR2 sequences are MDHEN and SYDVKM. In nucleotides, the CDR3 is TGTGCCAGCAGCTCCGCCACCCAGCCCTACAATGAGCAGTTCTTC. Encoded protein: CASSSATQPYNEQFF.

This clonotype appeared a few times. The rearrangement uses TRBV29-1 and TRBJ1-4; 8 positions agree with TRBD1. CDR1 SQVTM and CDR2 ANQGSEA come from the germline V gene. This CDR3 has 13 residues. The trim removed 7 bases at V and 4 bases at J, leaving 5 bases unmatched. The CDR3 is CSAEQGGNEKLFF. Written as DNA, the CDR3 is TGCAGCGCAGAACAGGGGGGTAATGAAAAACTGTTTTTT.

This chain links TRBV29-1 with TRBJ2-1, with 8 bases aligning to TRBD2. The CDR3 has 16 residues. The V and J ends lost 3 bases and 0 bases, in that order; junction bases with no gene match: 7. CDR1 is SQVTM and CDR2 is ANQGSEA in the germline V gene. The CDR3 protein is CSVDSVAGSSYNEQFF. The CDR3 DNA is TGCAGCGTTGATTCCGTAGCGGGGAGCTCCTACAATGAGCAGTTCTTC.

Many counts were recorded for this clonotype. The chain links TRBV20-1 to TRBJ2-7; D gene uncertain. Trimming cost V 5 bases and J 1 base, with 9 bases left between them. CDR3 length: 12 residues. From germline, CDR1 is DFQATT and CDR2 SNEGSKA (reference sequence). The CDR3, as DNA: TGCAGTGCTGCTAGGGATTCCTACGAGCAGTACTTC. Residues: CSAARDSYEQYF.

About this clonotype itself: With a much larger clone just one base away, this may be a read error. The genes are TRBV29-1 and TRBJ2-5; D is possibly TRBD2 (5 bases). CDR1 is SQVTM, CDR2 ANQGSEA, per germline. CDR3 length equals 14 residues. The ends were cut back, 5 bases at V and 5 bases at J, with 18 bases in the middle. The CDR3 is CSVMGPGLRETQYF. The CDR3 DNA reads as TGCAGCGTTATGGGTCCAGGACTTAGGGAGACCCAGTACTTC.

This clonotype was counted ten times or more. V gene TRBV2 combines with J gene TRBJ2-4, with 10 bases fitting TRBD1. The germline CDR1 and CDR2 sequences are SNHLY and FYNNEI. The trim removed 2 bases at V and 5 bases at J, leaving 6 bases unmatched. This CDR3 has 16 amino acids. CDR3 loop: CASSELGTGVQNIQYF. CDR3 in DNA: TGTGCCAGCAGTGAATTGGGGACAGGGGTCCAAAACATTCAGTACTTC.

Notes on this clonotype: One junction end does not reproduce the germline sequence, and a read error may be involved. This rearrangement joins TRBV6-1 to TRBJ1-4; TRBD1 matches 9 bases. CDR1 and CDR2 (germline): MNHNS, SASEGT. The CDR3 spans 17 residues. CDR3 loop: CAGSEERTGAPNEKLFF. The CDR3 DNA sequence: TGCGCCGGCAGTGAAGAAAGGACAGGGGCACCTAATGAAAAACTGTTTTTT.

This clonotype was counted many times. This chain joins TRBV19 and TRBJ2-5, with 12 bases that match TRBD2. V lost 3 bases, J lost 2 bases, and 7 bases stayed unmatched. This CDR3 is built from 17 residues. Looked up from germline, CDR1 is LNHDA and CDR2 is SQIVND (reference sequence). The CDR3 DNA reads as TGTGCCAGTAGTATTTACCTAGCGGGAGGGGTGCAAGAGACCCAGTACTTC. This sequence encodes CASSIYLAGGVQETQYF.